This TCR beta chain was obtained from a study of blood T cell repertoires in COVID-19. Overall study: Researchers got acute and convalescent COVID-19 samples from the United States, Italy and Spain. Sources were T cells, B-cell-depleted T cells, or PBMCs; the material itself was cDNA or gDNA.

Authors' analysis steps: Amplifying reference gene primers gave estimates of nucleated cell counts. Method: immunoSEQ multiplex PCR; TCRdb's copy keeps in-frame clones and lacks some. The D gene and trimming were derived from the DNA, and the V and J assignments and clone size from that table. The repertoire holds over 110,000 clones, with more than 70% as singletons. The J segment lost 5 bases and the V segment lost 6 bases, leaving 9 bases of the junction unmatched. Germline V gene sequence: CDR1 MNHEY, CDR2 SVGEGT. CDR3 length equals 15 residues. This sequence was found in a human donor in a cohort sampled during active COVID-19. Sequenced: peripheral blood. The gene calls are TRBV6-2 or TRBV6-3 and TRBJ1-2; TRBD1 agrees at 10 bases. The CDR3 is CASRPSGQGSYGYTF. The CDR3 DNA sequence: TGTGCCAGCAGACCTTCGGGACAGGGGTCATATGGCTACACCTTC.